This T cell receptor (beta chain) is from a study of shared clonotypes between healthy human individuals. Study outcomes and limitations: Non-shared clonotypes had lower generation probabilities than those shared by all four donors.

Details on this clone: Its antigen is as yet unknown.

The CDR3 loop spans 14 amino acids. Unmatched junction bases numbered 3, after V lost 0 bases and J lost 5 bases. In germline, CDR1 is ENHRY, CDR2 SYGVKD. Data came from immunoSEQ multiplex PCR; TCRdb stores just in-frame clones and leaves some out. The profile shows millions of clones, about 95% of them singletons. CD8 cells regarded as naive lacked CD45RO, were positively chosen for CCR7, and omitted terminally differentiated effector memory CD45RA+ cells. J is TRBJ1-2 and V is TRBV10-3; 7 nucleotides line up with TRBD1. This TCR came from a man between 18 and 29 years old in good health. Sample: naive CD8+ T cells sorted from blood. The CDR3 sequence is CAISESGTVYGYTF. The CDR3 bases are TGTGCCATCAGTGAGTCCGGGACAGTTTATGGCTACACCTTC.